What follows is one T cell receptor beta chain and its context. The antigen is not known. The sample originates from a study of T cell responses to AZD1222 COVID-19 vaccine. Study-wide context: Second-dose intervals near 4 or 12 weeks were combined. Study-level findings and limits: Spike-specific TCRs gained breadth and depth after people received two AZD1222 doses. The donor group comprised mostly white British people and more females; the analysis possibly underestimated clonal diversity. Targeting of unmutated variant regions was reportedly seen in nearly half of spike-specific TCRs.

The method was immunoSEQ multiplex PCR; TCRdb's version includes in-frame clones alone and lacks a portion of them. The sample records 90,000 to 110,000 clones, 70% to 90% being singletons. Losses at the gene ends were 6 bases for V and 0 bases for J; bases not matched to a gene: 9. This CDR3 is 16 amino acids long. Per the germline V gene, CDR1 is ENHRY and CDR2 is SYGVKD. This sequence was found in an adult in good health. This specimen was peripheral blood, taken on day 0 of AZD1222 vaccination. The chain joins TRBV10-3 to TRBJ1-1, with 8 positions matching TRBD1. This chain's CDR3 is CAISTLGTGMNTEAFF. CDR3 nucleotides: TGTGCCATCAGCACGTTAGGGACAGGAATGAACACTGAAGCTTTCTTT.